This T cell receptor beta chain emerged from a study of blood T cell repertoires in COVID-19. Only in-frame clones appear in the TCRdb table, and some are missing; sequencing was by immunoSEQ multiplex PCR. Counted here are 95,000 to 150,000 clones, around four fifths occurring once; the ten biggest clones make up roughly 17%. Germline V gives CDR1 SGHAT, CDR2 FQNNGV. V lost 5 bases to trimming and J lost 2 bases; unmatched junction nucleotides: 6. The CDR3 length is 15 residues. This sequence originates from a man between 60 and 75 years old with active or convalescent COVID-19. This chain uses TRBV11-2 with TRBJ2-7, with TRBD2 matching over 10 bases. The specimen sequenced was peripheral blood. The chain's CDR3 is CASSPRTSGTYEQYF. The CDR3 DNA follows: TGTGCCAGCAGCCCTCGGACTAGCGGCACCTACGAGCAGTACTTC.